This TCR beta chain appears in the sequencing data of a study of control samples from healthy donors and cancer patients. Only in-frame clones appear in the TCRdb table, and some are missing; sequencing was by immunoSEQ multiplex PCR. Seen here are under 80,000 clones, 80% to 95% observed once, and the top ten hold 1.3%. The CDR3 is 14 residues long. Germline CDR1 reads SQVTM; CDR2 reads ANQGSEA. The V end lost 3 bases, the J end lost 5 bases, and 17 bases lay between the germline ends. This chain links TRBV29-1 with TRBJ2-7; D is perhaps TRBD1 or TRBD2 (6 bases each). The sample taken for sequencing was PBMCs. This receptor was taken from a woman between 40 and 55 years old with lung cancer. CDR3 sequence (DNA): TGCAGCGTTGACGGTTTAAGGGGGGTCGACGAGCAGTACTTC. Residues: CSVDGLRGVDEQYF.